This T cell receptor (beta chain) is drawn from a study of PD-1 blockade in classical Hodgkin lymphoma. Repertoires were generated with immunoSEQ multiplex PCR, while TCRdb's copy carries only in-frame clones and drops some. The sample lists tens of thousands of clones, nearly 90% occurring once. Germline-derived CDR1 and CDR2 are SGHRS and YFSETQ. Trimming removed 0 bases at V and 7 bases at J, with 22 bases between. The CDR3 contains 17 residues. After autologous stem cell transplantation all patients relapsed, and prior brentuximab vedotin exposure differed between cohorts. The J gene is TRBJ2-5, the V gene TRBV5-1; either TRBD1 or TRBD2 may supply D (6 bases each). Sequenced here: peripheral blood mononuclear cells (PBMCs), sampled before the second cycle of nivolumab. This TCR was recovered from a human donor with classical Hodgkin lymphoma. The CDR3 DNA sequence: TGCGCCAGCAGCTTGGAGCCCCCGTCGGGGGCTCGGGGGACCCAGTACTTC. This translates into CASSLEPPSGARGTQYF. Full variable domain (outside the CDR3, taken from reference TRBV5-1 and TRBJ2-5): KAGVTQTPRYLIKTRGQQVTLSCSPISGHRSVSWYQQTPGQGLQFLFEYFSETQRNKGNFPGRFSGRQFSNSRSEMNVSTLELGDSALYLCASSLEPPSGARGTQYFGPGTRLLVL.